These T cell receptor beta chains were read from a single sample in a study of OX40 agonist ivuxolimab in advanced cancers. Using immunoSEQ multiplex PCR, the repertoire was profiled, and TCRdb retains in-frame clones only, with some absent. The top ten clones hold approximately 12% of a sample with approximately 73,000 clones, roughly 91% of them seen once. Sample: CD4+ or CD8+ T cells sorted from blood, taken in a trial of the OX40 agonist ivuxolimab. These receptors were collected from an adult with an advanced solid tumor such as melanoma, head and neck, liver or kidney cancer. The CDR3 runs from the conserved cysteine through the conserved F or W. Fields, in order: clone size, D gene, V gene, J gene, CDR3 protein, CDR3 DNA. A D gene is named only where the DNA matches it firmly. Clone size, where shown, is once, few, many, or a class for clones that have expanded.

.	TRBD2	TRBV6-1	TRBJ2-3	CASSETSGSSDTQYF	TGTGCCAGCAGTGAGACTAGCGGGAGCTCAGATACGCAGTATTTT
once	.	TRBV1	TRBJ2-7	CTSSLRTGTRSYEQYF	TGCACCAGCAGCCTGAGGACCGGGACTAGGAGCTACGAGCAGTACTTC
few	TRBD1	TRBV7-9	TRBJ1-2	CASSHQEQGTYGYTF	TGTGCCAGCAGCCATCAGGAACAGGGGACCTATGGCTACACCTTC
.	.	TRBV9	TRBJ2-1	CASSVGGDTATFF	TGTGCCAGCAGCGTAGGAGGAGACACGGCAACGTTCTTC
.	.	TRBV27	TRBJ2-1	CASSLPGAPRKQFF	TGTGCCAGCAGTTTACCGGGGGCCCCTAGAAAGCAGTTCTTC
once	TRBD1	TRBV27	TRBJ2-7	CASSPNRDRTHEQYF	TGTGCCAGCAGTCCCAACCGGGACAGGACCCACGAGCAGTACTTC
.	.	TRBV10-3	TRBJ2-7	CAISESPGSYEQYF	TGTGCCATCAGTGAGTCCCCAGGGAGCTACGAGCAGTACTTC
.	.	TRBV10-1	TRBJ1-1	CASSESGAGGAFF	TGCGCCAGCAGTGAGTCAGGGGCAGGAGGCGCTTTCTTT
.	TRBD2	TRBV4-1	TRBJ2-7	CASSHGLAGGRSDEQYF	TGCGCCAGCAGCCATGGACTAGCGGGAGGGCGAAGCGACGAGCAGTACTTC
.	.	TRBV9	TRBJ2-7	CASSVDGGPYEQYF	TGTGCCAGCAGCGTAGATGGGGGGCCCTACGAGCAGTACTTC
.	.	TRBV29-1	TRBJ2-5	CSVGRHGETQYF	TGCAGCGTGGGGAGACATGGAGAGACCCAGTACTTC
.	.	TRBV28	TRBJ2-7	CASTVPLPGGYEQYF	TGTGCCAGCACTGTCCCTCTTCCCGGGGGATACGAGCAGTACTTC
.	TRBD1	TRBV10-1	TRBJ2-7	CASSETGGYEQYF	TGCGCCAGCAGTGAGACAGGGGGCTACGAGCAGTACTTC
.	.	TRBV15	TRBJ1-5	CATSRDGESNQPQHF	TGTGCCACCAGCAGAGATGGGGAGAGCAATCAGCCCCAGCATTTT
.	.	TRBV7-2	TRBJ2-5	CASSPSRSEETQYF	TGTGCCAGCAGCCCAAGCCGGAGCGAGGAGACCCAGTACTTC
.	.	TRBV2	TRBJ1-5	CASSEDGYQPQHF	TGTGCCAGCAGTGAAGACGGTTATCAGCCCCAGCATTTT
.	.	TRBV29-1	TRBJ1-1	CSVGASGTEAFF	TGCAGCGTTGGTGCCTCTGGCACTGAAGCTTTCTTT
.	TRBD2	TRBV30	TRBJ2-3	CAWSGRTSGRARDTQYF	TGTGCCTGGAGTGGAAGGACTAGCGGGAGGGCCCGAGATACGCAGTATTTT
.	.	TRBV7-9	TRBJ2-7	CASSLASSFYSYEQYF	TGTGCCAGCAGCTTAGCCTCTAGCTTCTACTCCTACGAGCAGTACTTC
.	.	TRBV28	TRBJ1-2	CASTRGGYDFNYGYTF	TGTGCCAGCACCAGGGGAGGATACGATTTTAACTATGGCTACACCTTC
.	TRBD1	TRBV11-2	TRBJ1-1	CASSPDRVTEAFF	TGTGCCAGCAGCCCGGACAGGGTTACTGAAGCTTTCTTT
.	TRBD2	TRBV30	TRBJ2-1	CAWSSLGLADEQFF	TGTGCCTGGAGTTCCTTGGGACTAGCAGATGAGCAGTTCTTC
.	.	TRBV27	TRBJ2-1	CASSSVDNEQFF	TGTGCCAGCAGTTCAGTCGACAATGAGCAGTTCTTC
once	.	TRBV27	TRBJ2-1	CASSSRVVSYNEQFF	TGTGCCAGCAGCTCCCGAGTAGTAAGTTACAATGAGCAGTTCTTC
.	.	TRBV10-3	TRBJ2-5	CASSEAGRLQGPETQYF	TGTGCCAGCAGTGAAGCGGGGCGATTACAGGGTCCAGAGACCCAGTACTTC
.	TRBD2	TRBV6-5	TRBJ2-3	CASSIAGLSTDTQYF	TGTGCCAGCAGTATAGCGGGACTTAGCACAGATACGCAGTATTTT